This TCR beta chain was sequenced in a study of fetal regulatory T cell absence and autoimmunity. In the study overall: Without clinical diabetes, IPEX patients showed exocrine pancreas autoimmunity.

Study-wide points: Oligoclonal TCR enrichment in pancreas over cord blood reached over 85-fold for some clones. TRB gene family usage was broadly similar in cord blood and pancreas.

CDR3 length: 14 residues. Germline loops: CDR1 SNHLY, CDR2 FYNNEI. V was clipped by 5 bases and J by 7 bases; unmatched bases: 2. The assay was run at survey level. Libraries were prepared by immunoSEQ multiplex PCR; TCRdb keeps only in-frame clonotypes and omits some of them. Among approximately 49,000 clones listed, around 85% were seen once. As for this clone: Antigen: not known.

The sequence was obtained from a newborn boy with IPEX syndrome. This rearrangement joins TRBV2 to TRBJ2-5; TRBD2 matches 15 bases. The material sequenced was cord blood. For the CDR3, the DNA is TGTGCCAGCAGTCGGACTAGCGGGGGGGGGACCCAGTACTTC. Protein sequence: CASSRTSGGGTQYF. The entire variable domain, with the rest obtained from reference TRBV2 and TRBJ2-5, is as follows: EPEVTQTPSHQVTQMGQEVILRCVPISNHLYFYWYRQILGQKVEFLVSFYNNEISEKSEIFDDQFSVERPDGSNFTLKIRSTKLEDSAMYFCASSRTSGGGTQYFGPGTRLLVL.